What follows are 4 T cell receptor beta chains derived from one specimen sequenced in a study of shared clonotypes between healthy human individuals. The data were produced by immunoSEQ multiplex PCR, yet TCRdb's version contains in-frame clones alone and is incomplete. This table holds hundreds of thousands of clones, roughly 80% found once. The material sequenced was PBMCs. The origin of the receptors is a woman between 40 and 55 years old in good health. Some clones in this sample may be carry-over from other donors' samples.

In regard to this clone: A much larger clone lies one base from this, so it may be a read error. CDR3 amino acids: CAKQGARSTGAFF. As DNA, the CDR3 is TGTGCCAAACAGGGGGCGAGAAGCACTGGAGCTTTCTTT. The chain carries TRBV25-1 and TRBJ1-1; 9 bases match TRBD1. The CDR3 consists of 13 residues. Germline CDR1 is MGHDK and CDR2 is SYGVNS.

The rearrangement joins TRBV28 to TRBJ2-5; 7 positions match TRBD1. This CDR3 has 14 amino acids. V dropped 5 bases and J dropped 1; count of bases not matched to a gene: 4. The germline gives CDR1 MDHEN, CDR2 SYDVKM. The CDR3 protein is CASSRQGVQETQYF. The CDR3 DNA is TGTGCCAGCAGTCGACAGGGCGTCCAAGAGACCCAGTACTTC.

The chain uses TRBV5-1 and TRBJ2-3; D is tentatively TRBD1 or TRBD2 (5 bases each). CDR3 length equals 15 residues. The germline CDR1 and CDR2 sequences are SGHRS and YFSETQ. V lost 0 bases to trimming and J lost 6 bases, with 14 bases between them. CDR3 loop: CASSLEGRQADTQYF. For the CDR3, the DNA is TGCGCCAGCAGCTTGGAGGGACGCCAGGCGGATACGCAGTATTTT.

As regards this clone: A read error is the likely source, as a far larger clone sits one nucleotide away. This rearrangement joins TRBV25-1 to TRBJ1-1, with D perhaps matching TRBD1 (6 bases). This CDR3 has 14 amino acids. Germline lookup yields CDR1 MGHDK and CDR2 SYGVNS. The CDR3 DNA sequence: TGTGCCAGCAGTGTGGCAGGAAGGGACACTGAAGCTTCCTTT. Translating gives CASSVAGRDTEASF. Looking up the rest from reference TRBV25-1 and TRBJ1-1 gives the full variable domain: EADIYQTPRYLVIGTGKKITLECSQTMGHDKMYWYQQDPGMELHLIHYSYGVNSTEKGDLSSESTVSRIRTEHFPLTLESARPSHTSQYLCASSVAGRDTEASFGQGTRLTVV.